The clone carrying this T cell receptor (beta chain) appeared a single time. Antigen specificity is unknown. Time point noted: blood 2 weeks post-SBRT. Treatment specified: 15 Gy SBRT to primary tumor, nephrectomy 4 weeks later. TCRdb's table, derived via immunoSEQ multiplex PCR, lists solely in-frame clones and lacks some. The profile covers 95,000 to 150,000 clones, with 65% to 85% appearing a single time and approximately 5% taken by the ten largest. The data are from a study of radiation and T cells in renal cell carcinoma. Germline V gene lookup returns CDR1 SQVTM and CDR2 ANQGSEA. This CDR3 spans 11 amino acids. V was trimmed by 4 bases and J by 5 bases, leaving 8 bases between them. General study findings and limits: From baseline, blood top tumor clonotypes peaked at 2 weeks post-radiation.

The sample was blood, taken from a patient whose treatment included radiotherapy and nephrectomy. The gene calls are TRBV29-1 and TRBJ1-2; D ambiguous. The sequence came from a man in his fifties or sixties with renal cell carcinoma. Written as DNA, the CDR3 is TGCAGCGTTGGTAGCGAGTATGGCTACACCTTC. This encodes CSVGSEYGYTF.